Below are 15 T cell receptor beta chains sequenced from a single sample in a study of CD8+ T cells in alopecia areata. The treatment was: oral pan-JAK inhibitor, 5-10 mg twice daily. cDNA reverse transcribed from extracted RNA served as the sequencing template. Generated by immunoSEQ multiplex PCR, the TCRdb table keeps only in-frame clones and is missing some. The data show roughly 210,000 clones, approximately 40% seen once. The sample in question was CD4+ T cells sorted from blood, obtained at approximately week 36, from a patient treated with tofacitinib. These receptors were collected from a human donor with alopecia areata.

This chain connects TRBV5-4 to TRBJ2-3, with 7 bases lining up with TRBD1. Germline values: CDR1 SGHNT, CDR2 YYREEE (reference sequence). The CDR3 is 13 amino acids. With V trimmed by 4 bases and J by 6 bases, 5 bases remained unmatched. DNA for the CDR3: TGTGCCAGCAGCGTCGACAGGGAGGATACGCAGTATTTT. Translated, it gives CASSVDREDTQYF.

The chain combines TRBV19 with TRBJ1-5; D unclear. This CDR3 is built from 12 residues. Between the trimmed V and J ends, which lost 3 bases and 9 bases, there was a span of 9 bases. Germline CDR1 LNHDA, CDR2 SQIVND (reference sequence). CDR3: CASSMRGSPQHF. The CDR3 DNA follows: TGTGCCAGTAGTATGCGGGGATCGCCCCAGCATTTT.

There are many counts of this clone. This sequence joins TRBV19 and TRBJ1-1; D ambiguous. V was pared by 5 bases and J by 0 bases, with 16 bases between. The CDR3 runs 16 residues. Germline V gene lookup returns CDR1 LNHDA and CDR2 SQIVND (reference sequence). CDR3: CASSATKKTMNTEAFF. CDR3 DNA: TGTGCCAGTAGTGCAACCAAGAAAACAATGAACACTGAAGCTTTCTTT.

V and J are TRBV5-1 and TRBJ1-2, with TRBD1 identical over 9 bases. This CDR3 region has 16 residues. The germline CDR1 and CDR2 sequences are SGHRS and YFSETQ. V was clipped by 0 bases and J by 5 bases; unmatched bases: 8. The CDR3 DNA sequence: TGCGCCAGCAGCTTGGTCCCGGGACAGGGTCATTATGGCTACACCTTC. Protein sequence: CASSLVPGQGHYGYTF.

The rearrangement uses TRBV7-9 and TRBJ2-1, with a possible D match to TRBD2 (5 bases). CDR3 length equals 11 residues. Trimming left V 6 bases short and J 10 bases short, with 10 bases between. The germline V gene encodes CDR1 SEHNR and CDR2 FQNEAQ (reference sequence). The CDR3: CASSGGHEQFF. The CDR3, as DNA: TGTGCCAGCAGTGGCGGGCACGAGCAGTTCTTC.

V is TRBV6-5 and J is TRBJ2-5; TRBD2 agrees at 9 bases. Trimming removed 5 bases from V and 5 bases from J; junction bases left unmatched: 6. The CDR3 contains 14 residues. Per germline, CDR1 MNHEY and CDR2 SVGAGI. The CDR3 loop reads CASSRTGLAETQYF. Here the CDR3 DNA reads TGTGCCAGCAGTCGAACAGGACTAGCGGAGACCCAGTACTTC.

Written as DNA, the CDR3 is TGTGCCAGCACCCCCGGGACAAGCTATGGCTACACCTTC. Its protein is CASTPGTSYGYTF. The J gene is TRBJ1-2, the V gene TRBV6-5, with a weak D call TRBD1 (6 bases). CDR3 length equals 13 residues. Germline-derived CDR1 and CDR2 are MNHEY and SVGAGI. The ends were cut back, 7 bases at V and 4 bases at J, with 13 bases in the middle.

This clone was counted a few times. V usage is TRBV5-6 and J usage is TRBJ2-2; tentatively, D is TRBD1 (6 bases). This CDR3 is built from 14 residues. Germline loops: CDR1 SGHDT, CDR2 YYEEEE. V lost 5 bases, J lost 1 base, and 9 bases lay in between. CDR3 amino acids: CASSMGQNTGELFF. The CDR3 DNA reads as TGTGCCAGCAGTATGGGACAGAACACCGGGGAGCTGTTTTTT.

The chain combines TRBV7-7 with TRBJ2-3; D may match TRBD1 or TRBD2 (5 bases each). CDR1 is SSHAT and CDR2 is FNYEAQ in the germline V gene (reference sequence). The V end was cut by 5 bases, the J end by 4 bases, with 10 bases between. This CDR3 comprises 13 residues. In nucleotides, the CDR3 is TGTGCCAGCAGCCTCGGGACCTCAGATACGCAGTATTTT. Its translation is CASSLGTSDTQYF.

V and J are TRBV15 and TRBJ2-7; D gene uncertain. V was cut by 0 bases and J by 7 bases, with 4 bases left in between. The CDR3 sequence is 11 residues long. Germline values: CDR1 LNHNV, CDR2 YYDKDF (reference sequence). The CDR3 protein is CATSREGEQYF. The CDR3, as DNA: TGTGCCACCAGCAGAGAGGGTGAGCAGTACTTC.

This clone was observed a handful of times. The rearrangement joins TRBV6-5 to TRBJ1-1, with D possibly TRBD1 on 5 matching bases. This CDR3 spans 16 amino acids. The V gene lost 0 bases and the J gene lost 1 base, with 12 bases spanning the gap. Per the germline V gene, CDR1 is MNHEY and CDR2 is SVGAGI. The CDR3: CASSYSIRTKNTEAFF. The CDR3 DNA sequence: TGTGCCAGCAGTTACTCGATCAGGACAAAGAACACTGAAGCTTTCTTT.

This clone was picked up a small number of times. The chain joins TRBV30 to TRBJ2-5, with D maybe TRBD2 (6 bases). This CDR3 has 13 amino acids. The germline V gene has CDR1 GTSNPN and CDR2 SVGIG (reference sequence). The V gene lost 0 bases and the J gene lost 4 bases, with 9 bases spanning the gap. The CDR3 here is CAWSVTGRETQYF. CDR3 bases: TGTGCCTGGAGTGTAACCGGGAGAGAGACCCAGTACTTC. The variable domain in full, with the rest retrieved from reference TRBV30 and TRBJ2-5, is SQTIHQWPATLVQPVGSPLSLECTVEGTSNPNLYWYRQAAGRGLQLLFYSVGIGQISSEVPQNLSASRPQDRQFILSSKKLLLSDSGFYLCAWSVTGRETQYFGPGTRLLVL.

The chain recombines TRBV5-1 with TRBJ2-2; TRBD1 aligns across 8 bases. The CDR3 contains 16 residues. CDR1 and CDR2 (germline): SGHRS, YFSETQ. Trimming at V came to 3 bases and at J to 7 bases, leaving 11 bases not matched to a gene. For the CDR3, the DNA is TGCGCCAGCAGCTCATCCGGACAGGGAGTGGGCGGGGAGCTGTTTTTT. This translates into CASSSSGQGVGGELFF.

This clone turned up a few times. V gene TRBV30 combines with J gene TRBJ2-1; no reliable D call. The germline CDR1 and CDR2 sequences are GTSNPN and SVGIG (reference sequence). V was trimmed by 1 base and J by 6 bases, leaving 4 bases between them. This CDR3 has 11 residues. The CDR3, as DNA: TGTGCCTGGAGTGACGGCAATGAGCAGTTCTTC. It translates to CAWSDGNEQFF.

This clone came up a few times. This chain joins TRBV29-1 and TRBJ2-5, with 12 bases lining up with TRBD2. This CDR3 spans 16 amino acids. The V gene's germline CDR1 is SQVTM and CDR2 ANQGSEA. V was clipped by 3 bases and J by 4 bases; unmatched bases: 9. The CDR3 loop is CSVDPSSGRDGETQYF. As DNA, the CDR3 is TGCAGCGTTGATCCGTCTAGCGGGAGGGATGGAGAGACCCAGTACTTC.